The 6 T cell receptor beta chains below were found in one sample sequenced in a study of shared clonotypes between healthy human individuals. TCRdb keeps only in-frame clones here, not all; method: immunoSEQ multiplex PCR. The table includes about 550,000 clones, nearly 97% detected once. Naivety among CD8 cells was defined by CD45RO negativity and positive CCR7 selection, thereby excluding terminally differentiated effector memory CD45RA+ cells. The sequencing sample was made of naive CD8+ T cells sorted from blood. The receptors were sampled from a woman aged 30 to 39 in good health.

This clone showed up just once. The chain uses TRBV5-3 and TRBJ2-4, with D possibly being TRBD1 (6 bases). TRBV5-3 is an open reading frame, and its role is uncertain. This CDR3 comprises 16 residues. The germline V and J ends were trimmed by 4 bases and 3 bases, with 17 bases remaining between them. The CDR3 nucleotides read TGTGCCAGAAGCGGGGAACAGGGTTCTGGCAAAAACATTCAGTACTTC. Protein: CARSGEQGSGKNIQYF.

This chain links TRBV5-4 with TRBJ2-1; 12 bases fit TRBD1. Germline V gene lookup returns CDR1 SGHNT and CDR2 YYREEE (reference sequence). The CDR3 consists of 14 residues. J lost 7 bases, V lost 6 bases, and 5 bases had no gene match. In DNA, the CDR3 is TGTGCCAGCACCGGGACAGGGGGCAAGAATGAGCAGTTCTTC. Translating gives CASTGTGGKNEQFF.

This clone has just one count. J is TRBJ2-7 and V is TRBV5-1, with 7 bases identical to TRBD1. Trimming took 0 bases from V and 3 from J; bases not matched to a gene: 6. The CDR3 consists of 15 residues. Germline CDR1 and CDR2: SGHRS and YFSETQ. CDR3 nucleotide sequence: TGCGCCAGCAGCTTGGATAGGGGGCCAGTCTACGAGCAGTACTTC. It translates to CASSLDRGPVYEQYF.

The rearrangement joins TRBV29-1 to TRBJ2-1; 8 bases map to TRBD2. From germline, CDR1 is SQVTM and CDR2 ANQGSEA. The CDR3 sequence is 14 residues long. V lost 6 bases and J lost 6; bases outside the gene matches: 10. CDR3 nucleotide sequence: TGCAGCGTAGTCAGCGGGAGAGGGGGCAATGAGCAGTTCTTC. Its protein product is CSVVSGRGGNEQFF.

The chain employs TRBV14 and TRBJ2-7; D not certain. Trimming removed 1 base at V and 4 bases at J, with 8 bases between. This CDR3 region has 13 residues. Germline CDR1 is SGHDN and CDR2 is FVKESK. The DNA of the CDR3 is TGTGCCAGCAGCCAAGCAGTACTTTACGAGCAGTACTTC. Translated, it gives CASSQAVLYEQYF.

This rearrangement joins TRBV28 to TRBJ1-2; D is uncertain. The germline CDR1 and CDR2 sequences are MDHEN and SYDVKM. The V end lost 3 bases, the J end lost 5 bases, and 13 bases lay between the germline ends. CDR3 length: 14 amino acids. Here the CDR3 reads CASSFSTDAYGYTF. The CDR3 region has the DNA TGTGCCAGCAGTTTTTCTACAGATGCTTATGGCTACACCTTC.